Below, one T cell receptor beta chain is given with its context. Its antigen is still unknown. The record originates from a study of cytomegalovirus exposure and HLA in healthy donors. Study-level results: TCR beta chains numbering more than 150 were designated cytomegalovirus-associated.

This CDR3 contains 14 residues. With 4 bases removed from V and 1 base from J, the gap between germline ends came to 7 bases. CDR1 and CDR2 from the germline V gene are MNHNY and SVGAGI (reference sequence). PCR primers comprised 60 Vbeta and 13 Jbeta primers. TCRdb's table, derived via immunoSEQ multiplex PCR, lists solely in-frame clones and lacks some. The data contain about 200,000 clones, roughly 80% of them singletons. The rearrangement links TRBV6-6 to TRBJ2-2, with no clear D. Sequencing was performed on PBMCs. The source of this sequence is a man between 25 and 39 years old in good health and CMV-seronegative. CDR3 amino acids: CASSLQMNTGELFF. The CDR3 nucleotides are TGTGCCAGCAGTTTACAGATGAACACCGGGGAGCTGTTTTTT.